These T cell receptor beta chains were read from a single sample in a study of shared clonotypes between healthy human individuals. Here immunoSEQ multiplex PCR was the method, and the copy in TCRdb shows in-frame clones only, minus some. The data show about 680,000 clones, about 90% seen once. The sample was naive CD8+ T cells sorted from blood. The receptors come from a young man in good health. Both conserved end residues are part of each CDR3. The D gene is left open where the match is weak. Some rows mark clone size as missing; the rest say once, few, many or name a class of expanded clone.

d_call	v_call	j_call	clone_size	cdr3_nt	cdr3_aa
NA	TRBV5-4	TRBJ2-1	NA	TGTGCCAGCAGCTCTCCGAGTTCCTACAATGAGCAGTTCTTC	CASSSPSSYNEQFF
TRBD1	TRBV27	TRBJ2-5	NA	TGTGCCAGCAGTTTATCCTACGGGACAGGGGAGCGGGAGACCCAGTACTTC	CASSLSYGTGERETQYF
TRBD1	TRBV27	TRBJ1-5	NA	TGTGCCAGCAGTTTGGGGACAGGGGGCGGGCAGCCCCAGCATTTT	CASSLGTGGGQPQHF
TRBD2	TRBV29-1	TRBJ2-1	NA	TGCAGCGTCGCGGGACTAGAGGGGTCGAGTGAGCAGTTCTTC	CSVAGLEGSSEQFF
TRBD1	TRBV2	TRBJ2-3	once	TGTGCCAGCAACCCCCTCGGACAGGGAAGGGGAGCAGATACGCAGTATTTT	CASNPLGQGRGADTQYF
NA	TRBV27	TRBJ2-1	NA	TGTGCCAGCAGTTTACCTGACAATGAGCAGTTCTTC	CASSLPDNEQFF
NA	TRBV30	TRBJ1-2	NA	TGTGCCTGGAATGCAGAGACTAACTATGGCTACACCTTC	CAWNAETNYGYTF
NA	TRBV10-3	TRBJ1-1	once	TGTGCCATCAGTGAGATGGGGACCGCTGAAGCTTTCTTT	CAISEMGTAEAFF
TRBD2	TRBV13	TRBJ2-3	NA	TGTGCCAGCAGCTTAACCGAGCGGGGGCAGGCAGATACGCAGTATTTT	CASSLTERGQADTQYF
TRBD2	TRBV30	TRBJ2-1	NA	TGTGCCTGGACCCGGGCTTGGGCTAGCGGGGACAATGAGCAGTTCTTC	CAWTRAWASGDNEQFF
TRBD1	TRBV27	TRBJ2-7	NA	TGTGCCAGCAGTTTCGGAGGGACAGGGGCCTACGAGCAGTACTTC	CASSFGGTGAYEQYF
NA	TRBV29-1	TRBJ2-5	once	TGCAGCGTTGAACCAGCCCGGCTAGAAGAGACCCAGTACTTC	CSVEPARLEETQYF
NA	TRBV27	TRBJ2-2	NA	TGTGCCAGCAAAAGGGGCACCGGGGAGCTGTTTTTT	CASKRGTGELFF
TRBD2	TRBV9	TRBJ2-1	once	TGTGCCAGCAGCCCCCCGACTAGCGGGAGGGCAAATGAGCAGTTCTTC	CASSPPTSGRANEQFF
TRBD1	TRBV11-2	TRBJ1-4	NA	TGTGCCAGCAGCTACCGGGACAGGCTTAATGAAAAACTGTTTTTT	CASSYRDRLNEKLFF
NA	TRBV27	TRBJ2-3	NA	TGTGCCAGCACTCCTCTGGAGAGCACAGATACGCAGTATTTT	CASTPLESTDTQYF
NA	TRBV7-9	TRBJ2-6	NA	TGTGCCAGCAGCCCCACGGGACATCTGACCTCTGGGGCCAACGTCCTGACTTTC	CASSPTGHLTSGANVLTF
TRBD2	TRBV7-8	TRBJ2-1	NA	TGTGCCAGCAGCCCCGGAGGGGTTGCTAGCGGGAGGGCTAATGAGCAGTTCTTC	CASSPGGVASGRANEQFF
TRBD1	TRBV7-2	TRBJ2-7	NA	TGTGCCAGCAGCTTAGGGGGGACAGGGCGGGGGTACGAGCAGTACTTC	CASSLGGTGRGYEQYF
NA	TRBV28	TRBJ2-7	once	TGTGCCAGCAGTTTCAAGCGGACCTCCTACGAGCAGTACTTC	CASSFKRTSYEQYF
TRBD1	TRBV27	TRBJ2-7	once	TGTGCCAGCAGTTTATCGGGACAGGGCACCTACGAGCAGTACTTC	CASSLSGQGTYEQYF
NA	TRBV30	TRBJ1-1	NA	TGTGCCTGGAGTGTACGGGGTGGGGGTACTGAAGCTTTCTTT	CAWSVRGGGTEAFF
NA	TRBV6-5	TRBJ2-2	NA	TGTGCCAGCAGTTACTTTACTGATAACACCGGGGAGCTGTTTTTT	CASSYFTDNTGELFF
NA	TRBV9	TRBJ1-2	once	TGTGCCAGCAGCTCCCGGACAGACTATGGCTACACCTTC	CASSSRTDYGYTF
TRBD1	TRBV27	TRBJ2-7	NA	TGTGCCAGCAGGGACGGACAGGGGGCTTCCTACGAGCAGTACTTC	CASRDGQGASYEQYF
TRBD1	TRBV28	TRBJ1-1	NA	TGTGCCAGCAGTAACCGGGACAGGGGTATGAACACTGAAGCTTTCTTT	CASSNRDRGMNTEAFF
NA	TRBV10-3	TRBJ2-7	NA	TGTGCCATCACGCCCGAAGGTCGCTCCTACGAGCAGTACTTC	CAITPEGRSYEQYF
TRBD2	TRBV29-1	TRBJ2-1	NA	TGCAGCGTAACCGGGACTAGCGGGAGTTCCTACAATGAGCAGTTCTTC	CSVTGTSGSSYNEQFF
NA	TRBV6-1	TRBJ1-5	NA	TGTGCCAGCAGTGAGTATCGAGAGAATCAGCCCCAGCATTTT	CASSEYRENQPQHF
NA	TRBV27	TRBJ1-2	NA	TGTGCCAGCAGCGACAGCTTATACGATGGCTACACCTTC	CASSDSLYDGYTF
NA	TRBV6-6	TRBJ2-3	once	TGTGCCAGCAGTTACTCCGCCGGCTCCACAGATACGCAGTATTTT	CASSYSAGSTDTQYF
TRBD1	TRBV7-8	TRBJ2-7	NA	TGTGCCAGCAGCTTAGGGGTGACAGGGAACTCCTACGAGCAGTACTTC	CASSLGVTGNSYEQYF
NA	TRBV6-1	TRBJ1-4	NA	TGTGCCAGCAGTGAATGGAATATAGTACCTAATGAAAAACTGTTTTTT	CASSEWNIVPNEKLFF
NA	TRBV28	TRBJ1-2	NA	TGTGCCAGCAGTCCACCCCCCGGGGGGTCGGACTATGGCTACACCTTC	CASSPPPGGSDYGYTF
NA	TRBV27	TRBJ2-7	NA	TGTGCCAGCAGTTTAGTAGCAATCCAGGGGAACTACGAGCAGTACTTC	CASSLVAIQGNYEQYF
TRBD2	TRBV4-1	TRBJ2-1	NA	TGCGCCAGCAGAGAGACTAGCGGTAGCTCCTACAATGAGCAGTTCTTC	CASRETSGSSYNEQFF
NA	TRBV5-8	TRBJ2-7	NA	TGTGCCAGCCAAGCAGCCCTCCGTAGCTCCTACGAGCAGTACTTC	CASQAALRSSYEQYF
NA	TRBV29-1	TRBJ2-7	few	TGCAGCGTTGAAGTGAGAAGCTACGAGCAGTACTTC	CSVEVRSYEQYF
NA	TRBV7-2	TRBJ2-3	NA	TGTGCCAGCAGCGAAGCCCCCGGGACAACAAGCACAGATACGCAGTATTTT	CASSEAPGTTSTDTQYF
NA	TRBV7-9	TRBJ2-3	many	TGTGCCAGCAGCCCCCCTAGCACAGATACGCAGTATTTT	CASSPPSTDTQYF
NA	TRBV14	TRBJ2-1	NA	TGTGCCAGCAGCCAAGGTAGTTCGCAGGACTCATCGGACAATGAGCAGTTCTTC	CASSQGSSQDSSDNEQFF
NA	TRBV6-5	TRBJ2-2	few	TGTGCCAGCAGTTACCAGGGGGGCGGGGAGCTGTTTTTT	CASSYQGGGELFF
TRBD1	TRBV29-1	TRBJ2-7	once	TGCAGCGTTGATGGGGAGGGGACAGGGCACTACGAGCAGTACTTC	CSVDGEGTGHYEQYF